This TCR beta chain was captured in a study of read filtering for tumor transcriptome and immune sequencing. Across the study: Among patients, some 17 were male and around 14 female, aged roughly 45 to 85 (mean approximately 64).

Broader study findings: This fraction held mixed bone marrow immune cells after CD138-negative sorting.

Bone marrow was sampled from every patient at the time of active disease. This clonotype was seen ten or more times. The antigen is not known. Trimming cost V 1 base and J 10 bases, with 8 bases left between them. The CDR3 length is 12 residues. Germline V gene data show CDR1 as SGHTA and CDR2 as FQGNSA. The library was built from about 0.4 ug RNA with molecular barcoded adaptors for alpha/delta and beta/gamma chains. MiXCR, applied by TCRdb to the reads, yields one record per CDR3 protein. The data hold over 20,000 distinct CDR3 sequences, with 12% to 15% observed a single time. The chain employs TRBV7-2 and TRBJ2-1; D is unresolved. The sequenced sample consisted of a population of CD138-negative cells sorted from bone marrow. This clonotype was obtained from a donor aged 40 or over with multiple myeloma. For the CDR3, the DNA is TGTGCCAGCAGCTTAGAGGGCAACGAGCAGTTCTTC. Encoded protein: CASSLEGNEQFF.